The 19 T cell receptor beta chains below all came from one sample that was sequenced in a study of cytomegalovirus exposure and HLA in healthy donors. Vbeta (60) and Jbeta (13) primers were used in the PCR. Only in-frame clones appear in the TCRdb table, and some are missing; sequencing was by immunoSEQ multiplex PCR. The sample consists of 100,000 to 150,000 clones, about two thirds of them appearing once. Specimen: PBMCs. These receptor sequences come from a woman between 35 and 50 years old in good health and CMV-seronegative.

This clone was seen a handful of times. The chain uses TRBV27 and TRBJ1-1, with 7 nucleotides matching TRBD1. This CDR3 is built from 14 residues. Germline CDR1 MNHEY, CDR2 SMNVEV (reference sequence). J lost 5 bases, V lost 6 bases, and 9 bases had no gene match. The CDR3 coding sequence is TGTGCCAGCAGCACTAGGGGGCCGAGGACTGAAGCTTTCTTT. Amino acid sequence: CASSTRGPRTEAFF.

In nucleotides, the CDR3 is TGTGCCTGGAGGTGGGGGGTTGAAGCTTTCTTT. It specifies CAWRWGVEAFF. The V and J genes are TRBV30 and TRBJ1-1; TRBD1 might be the D (5 bases). The CDR3 covers 11 residues. CDR1 and CDR2 from the germline V gene are GTSNPN and SVGIG (reference sequence). The V and J ends lost 3 bases and 7 bases respectively, with 9 bases between them.

This clone appeared a few times. The chain links TRBV10-3 to TRBJ1-2; D might be TRBD1 (6 bases). The V end was cut by 4 bases, the J end by 6 bases, with 18 bases between. The germline gives CDR1 ENHRY, CDR2 SYGVKD. The CDR3 spans 15 residues. CDR3 in DNA: TGTGCCATCAGTGTAGGGCCAGGGGCCGGGGATGGCTACACCTTC. The encoded protein is CAISVGPGAGDGYTF.

The chain couples TRBV6-1 to TRBJ2-7, with D possibly being TRBD1 (6 bases). V was cut by 8 bases and J by 8 bases, with 25 bases left in between. The V gene's germline CDR1 is MNHNS and CDR2 SASEGT. The CDR3 is 15 amino acids. Here the CDR3 reads CASANRATGPSQQYF. Written as DNA, the CDR3 is TGTGCCAGCGCGAATAGGGCGACAGGCCCAAGCCAGCAGTACTTC.

The chain combines TRBV6-5 with TRBJ2-7, with 11 bases lining up with TRBD2. Germline trimming cut 8 bases from V and 7 bases from J; bases unmatched to any gene: 10. The CDR3 length is 14 residues. CDR1 is MNHEY and CDR2 is SVGAGI in the germline V gene. This CDR3 reads CASGLTSGVGEQYF. The CDR3 nucleotides are TGTGCCAGCGGATTGACTAGCGGGGTAGGTGAGCAGTACTTC.

This clone was seen a handful of times. The rearrangement links TRBV5-1 to TRBJ2-2, with TRBD1 matching 8 bases. CDR1 is SGHRS and CDR2 is YFSETQ in the germline V gene. This CDR3 has 16 amino acids. Trimming at V came to 1 base and at J to 4 bases, leaving 6 bases not matched to a gene. CDR3 amino acids: CASSLIGQGGTGELFF. CDR3 bases: TGCGCCAGCAGCTTGATTGGACAGGGTGGCACCGGGGAGCTGTTTTTT.

This chain joins TRBV4-3 and TRBJ2-5; D not resolved. The CDR3 runs to 13 residues. Germline V lookup: CDR1 LGHNA, CDR2 YSLEER. The V gene lost 4 bases and the J gene lost 7 bases, with 13 bases spanning the gap. CDR3 sequence: CASSLGRDGTQYF. CDR3 nucleotides: TGCGCCAGCAGCCTTGGTAGAGATGGGACCCAGTACTTC.

This clone turned up a few times. The chain combines TRBV6-5 with TRBJ1-1, with D uncertain. This CDR3 has 14 amino acids. Trimming took 2 bases from V and 0 from J, leaving 7 bases between them. Per germline, CDR1 MNHEY and CDR2 SVGAGI. The DNA for the CDR3 is TGTGCCAGCAGTTACGGTGCTATGAACACTGAAGCTTTCTTT. It is translated as CASSYGAMNTEAFF.

The V and J genes are TRBV6-5 and TRBJ1-2, with 8 bases that match TRBD1. Germline CDR1 is MNHEY and CDR2 is SVGAGI. V lost 4 bases to trimming and J lost 7 bases; unmatched junction nucleotides: 11. The length of the CDR3 is 15 residues. CDR3 nucleotide sequence: TGTGCCAGCAGTTGGGCAGGGGGCCCTTTAGGTGGCTACACCTTC. Translating gives CASSWAGGPLGGYTF.

This chain links TRBV5-1 with TRBJ2-1; D is perhaps TRBD1 (6 bases). Trimming took 2 bases from V and 4 from J, leaving 16 bases between them. The germline CDR1 and CDR2 sequences are SGHRS and YFSETQ. The CDR3 extends over 16 amino acids. CDR3 sequence (DNA): TGCGCCAGCAGCTTAGGCCAAGGGACACCGTACAATGAGCAGTTCTTC. This sequence encodes CASSLGQGTPYNEQFF.

The chain uses TRBV5-6 and TRBJ1-2; D gene uncertain. With 0 bases removed from V and 4 bases from J, the gap between germline ends came to 10 bases. The germline CDR1 and CDR2 sequences are SGHDT and YYEEEE. The CDR3 spans 14 residues. CDR3 bases: TGTGCCAGCAGCTTGGTGCAGGATCGCTATGGCTACACCTTC. This translates into CASSLVQDRYGYTF.

With respect to this clone: Different DNA sequences within this sample yield the same CDR3. This chain links TRBV6-5 with TRBJ2-7; 8 bases are shared with TRBD1. Per germline, CDR1 MNHEY and CDR2 SVGAGI. The CDR3 sequence is 14 residues long. V dropped 4 bases and J dropped 3; count of bases not matched to a gene: 5. Here the CDR3 DNA reads TGTGCCAGCAGTTTTCGAGACAGGGGCTACGAGCAGTACTTC. This translates into CASSFRDRGYEQYF.

The table lists this clone with a few counts. This chain links TRBV28 with TRBJ2-7; a possible D gene is TRBD1 (6 bases). The CDR3 is 15 amino acids. V was pared by 3 bases and J by 2 bases, with 14 bases between. The germline CDR1 and CDR2 sequences are MDHEN and SYDVKM. The CDR3 here is CASSLGQGITYEQYF. As DNA, the CDR3 is TGTGCCAGCAGTTTGGGGCAGGGGATAACCTACGAGCAGTACTTC.

The chain has TRBV6-5 and TRBJ2-2; 8 bases line up with TRBD1. CDR1 is MNHEY, CDR2 SVGAGI, per germline. V lost 4 bases to trimming and J lost 6 bases; unmatched junction nucleotides: 4. CDR3 length: 14 amino acids. The CDR3 DNA reads as TGTGCCAGCAGTTTTTCGACAGGGGCCGGGGAGCTGTTTTTT. It specifies CASSFSTGAGELFF.

This clone has a handful of counts. The chain links TRBV29-1 to TRBJ1-1; possibly TRBD1 for D (6 bases). Deletions cut 5 bases from V and 1 base from J, with 8 bases between. This CDR3 spans 12 amino acids. The V gene's germline CDR1 is SQVTM and CDR2 ANQGSEA. The CDR3 here is CSVRGKNTEAFF. CDR3 DNA sequence: TGCAGCGTTAGGGGGAAGAACACTGAAGCTTTCTTT.

V is TRBV28 and J is TRBJ1-4; TRBD1 is a possible D gene (5 bases). The CDR3 totals 12 residues. V gave up 5 bases and J gave up 12 bases, with 13 bases separating them. The V gene's germline CDR1 is MDHEN and CDR2 SYDVKM. The DNA for the CDR3 is TGTGCCAGCAGTCCCCCAGGAGGGGAACTGTTTTTT. Translating gives CASSPPGGELFF.

The chain employs TRBV6-1 and TRBJ2-7; 8 nucleotides line up with TRBD2. There are 16 residues in the CDR3. Unmatched junction bases numbered 7, after V lost 2 bases and J lost 1 base. Germline V gene data show CDR1 as MNHNS and CDR2 as SASEGT. CDR3 loop: CASSEIWRGESYEQYF. The DNA of the CDR3 is TGTGCCAGCAGTGAAATCTGGCGGGGGGAGTCCTACGAGCAGTACTTC.

The rearrangement uses TRBV15 and TRBJ1-1; D gene unclear. The V gene lost 8 bases and the J gene lost 0 bases, with 10 bases spanning the gap. The germline CDR1 and CDR2 sequences are LNHNV and YYDKDF (reference sequence). The CDR3 contains 13 residues. CDR3 sequence: CATPRIMNTEAFF. The DNA for the CDR3 is TGTGCCACCCCCAGGATCATGAACACTGAAGCTTTCTTT.

The chain combines TRBV2 with TRBJ1-3; TRBD1 is a possible D gene (6 bases). Trimming stripped 9 bases from V and 4 bases from J, with 16 bases between. The germline CDR1 and CDR2 sequences are SNHLY and FYNNEI. This CDR3 region has 14 residues. CDR3 nucleotides: TGTGCCAGGAGAACGGACAGCGAAGGAAACACCATATATTTT. This translates into CARRTDSEGNTIYF.